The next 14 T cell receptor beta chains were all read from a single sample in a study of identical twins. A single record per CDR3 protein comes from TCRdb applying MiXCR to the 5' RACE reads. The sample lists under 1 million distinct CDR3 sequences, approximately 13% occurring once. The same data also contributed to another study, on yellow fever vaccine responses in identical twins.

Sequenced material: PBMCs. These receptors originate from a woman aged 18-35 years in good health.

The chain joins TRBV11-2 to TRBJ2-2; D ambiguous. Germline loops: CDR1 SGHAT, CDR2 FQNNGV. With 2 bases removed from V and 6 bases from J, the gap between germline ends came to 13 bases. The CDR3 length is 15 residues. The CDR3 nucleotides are TGTGCCAGCAGCTTACGTCGGTCACAATCCGGGGAGCTGTTTTTT. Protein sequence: CASSLRRSQSGELFF.

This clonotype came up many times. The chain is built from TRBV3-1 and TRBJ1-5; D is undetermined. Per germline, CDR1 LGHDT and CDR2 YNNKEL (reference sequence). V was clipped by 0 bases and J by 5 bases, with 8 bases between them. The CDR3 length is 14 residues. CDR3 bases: TGTGCCAGCAGCCAAGATGGTGGGGATCAGCCCCAGCATTTT. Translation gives CASSQDGGDQPQHF.

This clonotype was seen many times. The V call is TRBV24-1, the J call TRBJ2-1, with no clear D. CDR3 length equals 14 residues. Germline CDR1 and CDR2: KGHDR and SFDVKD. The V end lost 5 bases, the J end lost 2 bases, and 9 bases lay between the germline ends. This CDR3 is CATSGPNAYNEQFF. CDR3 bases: TGTGCCACCAGTGGCCCCAACGCCTACAATGAGCAGTTCTTC.

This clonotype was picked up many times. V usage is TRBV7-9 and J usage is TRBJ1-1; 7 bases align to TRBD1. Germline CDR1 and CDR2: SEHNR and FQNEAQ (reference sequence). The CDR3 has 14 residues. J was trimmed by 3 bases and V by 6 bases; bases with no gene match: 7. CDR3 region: CASRLPGTDTEAFF. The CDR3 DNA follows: TGTGCCAGCAGACTCCCCGGGACAGACACTGAAGCTTTCTTT. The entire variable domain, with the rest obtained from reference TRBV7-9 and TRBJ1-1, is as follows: DTGVSQNPRHKITKRGQNVTFRCDPISEHNRLYWYRQTLGQGPEFLTYFQNEAQLEKSRLLSDRFSAERPKGSFSTLEIQRTEQGDSAMYLCASRLPGTDTEAFFGQGTRLTVV.

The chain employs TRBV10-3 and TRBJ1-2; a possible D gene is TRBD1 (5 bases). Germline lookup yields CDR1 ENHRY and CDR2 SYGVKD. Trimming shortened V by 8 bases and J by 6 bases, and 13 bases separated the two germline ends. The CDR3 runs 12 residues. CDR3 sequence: CAIRKGEDGYTF. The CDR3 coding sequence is TGTGCCATCCGGAAAGGGGAGGATGGCTACACCTTC.

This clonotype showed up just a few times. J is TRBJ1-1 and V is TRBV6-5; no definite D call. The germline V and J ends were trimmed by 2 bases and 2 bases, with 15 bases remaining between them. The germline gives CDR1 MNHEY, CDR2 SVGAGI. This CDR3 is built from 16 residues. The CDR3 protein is CASSYRYDTRNTEAFF. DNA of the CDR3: TGTGCCAGCAGTTACCGATACGACACAAGAAACACTGAAGCTTTCTTT.

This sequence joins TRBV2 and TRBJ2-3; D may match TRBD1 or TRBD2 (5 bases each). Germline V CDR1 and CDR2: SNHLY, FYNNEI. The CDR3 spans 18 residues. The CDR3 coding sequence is TGTACCCGCTGGCCCCTCGTCGGGGCCACCGGGCCCACAGATACGCAGTATTTT. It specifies CTRWPLVGATGPTDTQYF.

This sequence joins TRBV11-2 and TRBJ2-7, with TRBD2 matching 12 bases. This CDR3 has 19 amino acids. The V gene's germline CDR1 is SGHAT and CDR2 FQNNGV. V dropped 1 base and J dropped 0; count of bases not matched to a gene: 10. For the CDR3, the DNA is TGTGCCAGCAGCTTAGTTACTAGCGGGAGGCTTAGCCTCTCCTACGAGCAGTACTTC. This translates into CASSLVTSGRLSLSYEQYF.

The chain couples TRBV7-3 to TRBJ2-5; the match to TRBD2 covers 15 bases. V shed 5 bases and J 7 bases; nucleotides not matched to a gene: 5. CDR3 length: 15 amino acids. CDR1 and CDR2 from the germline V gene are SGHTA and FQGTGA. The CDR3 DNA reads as TGTGCCAGCAGCCCCGGACTAGCGGGAGGGGTGACCCAGTACTTC. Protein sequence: CASSPGLAGGVTQYF.

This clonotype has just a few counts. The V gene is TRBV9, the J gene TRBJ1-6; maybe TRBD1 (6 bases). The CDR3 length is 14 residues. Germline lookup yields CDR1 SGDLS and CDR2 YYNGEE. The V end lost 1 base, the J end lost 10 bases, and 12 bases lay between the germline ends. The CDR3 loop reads CASSVLTGGSPLHF. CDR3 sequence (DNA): TGTGCCAGCAGCGTATTGACAGGTGGCTCACCCCTCCACTTT.

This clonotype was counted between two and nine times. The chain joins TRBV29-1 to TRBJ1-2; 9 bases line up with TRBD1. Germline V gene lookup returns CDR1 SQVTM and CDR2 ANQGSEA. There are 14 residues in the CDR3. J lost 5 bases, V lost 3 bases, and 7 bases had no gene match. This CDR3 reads CSVEPQGAGYGYTF. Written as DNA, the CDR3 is TGCAGCGTTGAGCCACAGGGGGCGGGATATGGCTACACCTTC. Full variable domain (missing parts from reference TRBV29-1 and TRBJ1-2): SAVISQKPSRDICQRGTSLTIQCQVDSQVTMMFWYRQQPGQSLTLIATANQGSEATYESGFVIDKFPISRPNLTFSTLTVSNMSPEDSSIYLCSVEPQGAGYGYTFGSGTRLTVV.

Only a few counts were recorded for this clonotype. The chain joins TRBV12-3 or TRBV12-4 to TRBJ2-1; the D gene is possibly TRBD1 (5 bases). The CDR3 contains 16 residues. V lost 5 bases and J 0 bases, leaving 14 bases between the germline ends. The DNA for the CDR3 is TGTGCCAGCAGTCCCCACCGACAGAGCTCCTACAATGAGCAGTTCTTC. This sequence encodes CASSPHRQSSYNEQFF.

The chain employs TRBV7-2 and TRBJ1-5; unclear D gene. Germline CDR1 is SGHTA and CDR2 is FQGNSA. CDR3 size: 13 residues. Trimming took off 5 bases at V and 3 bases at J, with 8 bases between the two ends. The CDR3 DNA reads TGTGCCAGCAGCGCCAATCTCAATCAGCCCCAGCATTTT. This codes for CASSANLNQPQHF.

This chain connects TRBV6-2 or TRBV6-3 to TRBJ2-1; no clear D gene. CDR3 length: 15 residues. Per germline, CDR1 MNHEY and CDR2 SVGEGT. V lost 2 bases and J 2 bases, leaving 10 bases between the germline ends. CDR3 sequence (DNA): TGTGCCAGCAGTTACGGCGACGGAACCTACAATGAGCAGTTCTTC. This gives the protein CASSYGDGTYNEQFF.